Below are 7 T cell receptor beta chains sequenced from a single sample in a study of T cell changes during pregnancy in multiple sclerosis. TCRdb's copy holds only in-frame clones and misses some; the assay was immunoSEQ multiplex PCR. This repertoire shows tens of thousands of clones, approximately 91% found once; its top ten account for 4% to 5.5%. The source was peripheral blood, collected in the second trimester of pregnancy. The receptors derive from a female donor in good health, enrolled as a control in a pregnancy study.

This clone was seen once. The V and J genes are TRBV7-3 and TRBJ2-1, with TRBD1 matching 9 bases. This CDR3 has 15 residues. The ends lost 6 bases at V and 4 bases at J; junction bases unmatched: 7. The germline gives CDR1 SGHTA, CDR2 FQGTGA. CDR3 DNA sequence: TGTGCCAGCAGTAGTGGACAGGGGCCTTACAATGAGCAGTTCTTC. Its translation: CASSSGQGPYNEQFF.

The V gene is TRBV12-5, the J gene TRBJ2-5; 7 bases agree with TRBD1. Germline loops: CDR1 LGHNT, CDR2 FRNRAP. With V trimmed by 1 base and J by 3 bases, 17 bases remained unmatched. The CDR3 is 19 amino acids. As DNA, the CDR3 is TGTGCTAGTGGTTTGGATGGTCCCCGCCGAGACAGGGAGAAAGAGACCCAGTACTTC. Its translation is CASGLDGPRRDREKETQYF.

The J gene is TRBJ2-5, the V gene TRBV27; D call uncertain. Germline V CDR1 and CDR2: MNHEY, SMNVEV (reference sequence). The CDR3 is made up of 13 amino acids. V lost 7 bases and J 5 bases, leaving 14 bases between the germline ends. CDR3 DNA: TGTGCCAGCAAAGAGGCGCTTCGGGAGACCCAGTACTTC. Translation gives CASKEALRETQYF.

This clone was counted once. CDR3 amino acids: CASSTGQRAYGYTF. The DNA for the CDR3 is TGTGCCAGCAGCACCGGACAACGGGCGTATGGCTACACCTTC. The chain couples TRBV5-4 to TRBJ1-2; D is perhaps TRBD1 (5 bases). The CDR3 is 14 residues long. CDR1 and CDR2 from the germline V gene are SGHNT and YYREEE (reference sequence). V shed 4 bases and J shed 5 bases, with 15 bases lying between them. The whole variable domain, filled in from reference TRBV5-4 and TRBJ1-2, reads ETGVTQSPTHLIKTRGQQVTLRCSSQSGHNTVSWYQQALGQGPQFIFQYYREEENGRGNFPPRFSGLQFPNYSSELNVNALELDDSALYLCASSTGQRAYGYTFGSGTRLTVV.

J is TRBJ2-5 and V is TRBV5-1; perhaps TRBD2 as D (5 bases). The CDR3 consists of 16 residues. CDR1 and CDR2 from the germline V gene are SGHRS and YFSETQ. V was pared by 4 bases and J by 2 bases, with 18 bases between. CDR3 nucleotide sequence: TGCGCCAGCAGCCTGGGCGGGTGGGCCGGGCAAGAGACCCAGTACTTC. It translates to CASSLGGWAGQETQYF.

This chain links TRBV6-1 with TRBJ1-5; TRBD1 is a possible D gene (5 bases). Germline V lookup: CDR1 MNHNS, CDR2 SASEGT. With 1 base removed from V and 4 bases from J, the gap between germline ends came to 11 bases. The CDR3 spans 15 residues. The CDR3 spells CASSEGAGNNQPQHF. In DNA, the CDR3 is TGTGCCAGCAGTGAAGGGGCAGGGAATAATCAGCCCCAGCATTTT.

The chain combines TRBV27 with TRBJ2-1; 7 bases are a match to TRBD2. The CDR3 runs to 16 residues. With 2 bases clipped from V and 3 bases from J, the junction kept 7 bases outside the gene matches. Germline assignment: CDR1 MNHEY and CDR2 SMNVEV (reference sequence). As DNA, the CDR3 is TGTGCCAGCAGTTTAGGGTCGGGGGGAGACTACAATGAGCAGTTCTTC. It translates to CASSLGSGGDYNEQFF.